This T cell receptor (beta chain) derives from a study of T cell repertoires in cytomegalovirus infection. Looking at the study overall: Carrying CMV and the relevant HLA type showed in public TCR beta signatures.

This clonotype occurred many times. Its antigen is undetermined. Study results and limitations: Across the ex vivo response, the dominant clonotypes were HLA-C-restricted CMV-specific TCR beta clonotypes. Frequencies of public TCR beta families were cumulated, and this identified carriers of CMV plus the relevant HLA.

Each CDR3 protein gets one entry after TCRdb re-called the reads with MiXCR. The sample has around 530,000 distinct CDR3 sequences, approximately 16% seen once. The CDR3 runs to 15 residues. V lost 5 bases and J 2 bases, leaving 13 bases between the germline ends. Germline CDR1 MNHNY, CDR2 SVGAGI (reference sequence). The material sequenced was CD8+ T cells from PBMCs. The chain combines TRBV6-6 with TRBJ2-1; D not resolved. This TCR was sampled from a human donor in good health (CMV status not recorded). Some clones in this sample may be carry-over from other donors' samples. The CDR3 sequence is CASSGHSQTYNEQFF. The CDR3 DNA reads as TGTGCCAGCAGTGGGCATTCTCAAACCTACAATGAGCAGTTCTTC.